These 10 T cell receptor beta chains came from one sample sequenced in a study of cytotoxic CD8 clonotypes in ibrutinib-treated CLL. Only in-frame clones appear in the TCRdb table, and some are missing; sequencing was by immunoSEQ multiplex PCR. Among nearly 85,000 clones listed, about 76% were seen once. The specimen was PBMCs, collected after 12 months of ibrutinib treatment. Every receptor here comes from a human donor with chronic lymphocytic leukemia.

CDR3 DNA: TGTGCCAGCAGTTACGGCGGGGGTAGGGGGGATACGCAGTATTTT. Amino acid sequence: CASSYGGGRGDTQYF. The chain recombines TRBV6-5 with TRBJ2-3; tentatively, D is TRBD2 (7 bases). The CDR3 runs 15 residues. Germline CDR1 and CDR2: MNHEY and SVGAGI. Trimming took off 2 bases at V and 6 bases at J, with 15 bases between the two ends.

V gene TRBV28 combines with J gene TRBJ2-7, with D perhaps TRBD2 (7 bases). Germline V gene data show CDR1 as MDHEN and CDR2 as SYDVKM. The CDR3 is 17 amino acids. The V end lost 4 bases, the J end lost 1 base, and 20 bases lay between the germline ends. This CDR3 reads CASSWALLQGGSYEQYF. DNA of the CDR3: TGTGCCAGCAGTTGGGCTCTTTTACAGGGAGGGTCCTACGAGCAGTACTTC. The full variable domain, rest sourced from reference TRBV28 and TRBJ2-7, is DVKVTQSSRYLVKRTGEKVFLECVQDMDHENMFWYRQDPGLGLRLIYFSYDVKMKEKGDIPEGYSVSREKKERFSLILESASTNQTSMYLCASSWALLQGGSYEQYFGPGTRLTVT.

The CDR3 DNA follows: TGCGCCAGCAGTTTTGTACCCCGGACGGCAGCGCCGGATACGCAGTATTTT. As protein: CASSFVPRTAAPDTQYF. The V call is TRBV5-1, the J call TRBJ2-3; D ambiguous. V lost 5 bases to trimming and J lost 6 bases, with 25 bases between them. CDR1 is SGHRS and CDR2 is YFSETQ in the germline V gene. This CDR3 contains 17 residues.

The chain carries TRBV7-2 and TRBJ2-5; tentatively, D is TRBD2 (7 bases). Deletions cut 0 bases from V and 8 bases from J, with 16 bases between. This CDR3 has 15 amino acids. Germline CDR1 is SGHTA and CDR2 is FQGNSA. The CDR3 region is CASSLAGGGLNTQYF. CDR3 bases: TGTGCCAGCAGCTTAGCGGGCGGGGGCCTAAACACCCAGTACTTC.

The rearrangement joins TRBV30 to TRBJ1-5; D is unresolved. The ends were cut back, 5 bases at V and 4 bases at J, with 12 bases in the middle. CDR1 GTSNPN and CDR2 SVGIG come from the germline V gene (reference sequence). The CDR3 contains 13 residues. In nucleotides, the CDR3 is TGTGCCTGGGGTCTTGGGGAAAATCAGCCCCAGCATTTT. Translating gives CAWGLGENQPQHF. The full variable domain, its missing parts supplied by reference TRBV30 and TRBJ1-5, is SQTIHQWPATLVQPVGSPLSLECTVEGTSNPNLYWYRQAAGRGLQLLFYSVGIGQISSEVPQNLSASRPQDRQFILSSKKLLLSDSGFYLCAWGLGENQPQHFGDGTRLSIL.

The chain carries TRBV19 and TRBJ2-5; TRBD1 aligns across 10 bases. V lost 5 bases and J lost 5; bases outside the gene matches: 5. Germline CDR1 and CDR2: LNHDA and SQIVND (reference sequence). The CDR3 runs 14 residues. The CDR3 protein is CASSRQGAGETQYF. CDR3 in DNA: TGTGCCAGTAGTCGACAGGGGGCCGGTGAGACCCAGTACTTC.

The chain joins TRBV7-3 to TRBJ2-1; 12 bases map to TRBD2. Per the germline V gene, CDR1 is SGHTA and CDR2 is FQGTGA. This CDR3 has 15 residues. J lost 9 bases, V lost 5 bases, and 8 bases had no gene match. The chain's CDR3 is CASSVTSGGLGEQFF. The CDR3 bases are TGTGCCAGCAGCGTGACTAGCGGGGGCCTCGGTGAGCAGTTCTTC.

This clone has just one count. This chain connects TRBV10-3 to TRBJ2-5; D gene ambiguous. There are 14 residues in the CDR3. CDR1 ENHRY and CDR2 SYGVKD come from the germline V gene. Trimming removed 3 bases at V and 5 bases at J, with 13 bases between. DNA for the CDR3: TGTGCCATCAGTGACCGGCGTTCCGCGGAGACCCAGTACTTC. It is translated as CAISDRRSAETQYF.

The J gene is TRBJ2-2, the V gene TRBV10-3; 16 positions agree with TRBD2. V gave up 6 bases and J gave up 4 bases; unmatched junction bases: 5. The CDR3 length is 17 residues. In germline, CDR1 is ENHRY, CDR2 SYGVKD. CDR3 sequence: CAIRGTSGGAGTGELFF. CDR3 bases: TGTGCCATCAGAGGGACTAGCGGGGGGGCCGGCACCGGGGAGCTGTTTTTT.

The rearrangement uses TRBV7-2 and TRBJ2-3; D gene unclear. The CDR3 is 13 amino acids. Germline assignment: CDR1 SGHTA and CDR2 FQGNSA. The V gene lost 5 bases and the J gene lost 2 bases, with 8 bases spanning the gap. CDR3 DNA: TGTGCCAGCAGCCGGAGTTACACAGATACGCAGTATTTT. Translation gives CASSRSYTDTQYF.